This T cell receptor beta chain came from a study of blood T cells in healthy people across ages. Study conclusions and caveats: In the absence of known donor CMV status, changes in expanded clonotypes were possibly confounded. Fewer expanded clones and more diversity marked long-lived versus aged donors.

Germline V gene sequence: CDR1 DFQATT, CDR2 SNEGSKA (reference sequence). The CDR3 contains 13 residues. PCR was performed a second time for roughly 7 to 12 cycles using a sample-barcoded 5' primer and a J-beta primer mix. A minimum of 2.5 million CDR3-containing paired-end reads was obtained for each sample. MiXCR, run by TCRdb on the 5' RACE reads, gives a single entry per CDR3 protein. Of 650,000 to 700,000 distinct CDR3 sequences listed, more than 45% are singletons. Remarks on this clonotype: Its antigen is unknown. A single base separates this from a much larger clone, so it may be a read error.

This receptor was obtained from a woman of 80 years or more in good health. The material sequenced was blood. The rearrangement links TRBV20-1 to TRBJ2-3; 8 positions agree with TRBD1. The CDR3 is CSARGPGTGTQYF. The CDR3, as DNA: TGCAGTGCTAGAGGACCAGGGACAGGTACGCAGTATTTT.